What follows is one T cell receptor beta chain and its context. The antigen is undetermined. The sample has other DNA sequences that encode this CDR3 too. The donors, healthy adults who were HIV-negative, had experienced no recent acute infections or vaccinations. All of the donors resided in Nashville, Tennessee, and each was a Caucasian adult. The data are from a study of shared clonotypes between healthy human individuals. Study-wide points: It was anticipated that sequencing depth would influence how many clonotypes donors shared.

Execution of the assay was at deep level. Using immunoSEQ multiplex PCR, the repertoire was profiled, and TCRdb retains in-frame clones only, with some absent. This sample yields 530,000 or so clones, of which almost 80% are seen a single time; around 12% belongs to the top ten. CDR1 is LNHNV, CDR2 YYDKDF, per germline (reference sequence). The CDR3 sequence is 12 residues long. V was trimmed by 1 base and J by 5 bases, leaving 3 bases between them. Material for sequencing was PBMCs. This chain joins TRBV15 and TRBJ2-1; D gene unclear. The sequence was obtained from a woman in her thirties or forties in good health. Some clones in this sample may be carry-over from other donors' samples. As DNA, the CDR3 is TGTGCCACCAGCAGAGTCAACAATGAGCAGTTCTTC. It yields the protein CATSRVNNEQFF. Looking up the rest from reference TRBV15 and TRBJ2-1 gives the full variable domain: DAMVIQNPRYQVTQFGKPVTLSCSQTLNHNVMYWYQQKSSQAPKLLFHYYDKDFNNEADTPDNFQSRRPNTSFCFLDIRSPGLGDTAMYLCATSRVNNEQFFGPGTRLTVL.